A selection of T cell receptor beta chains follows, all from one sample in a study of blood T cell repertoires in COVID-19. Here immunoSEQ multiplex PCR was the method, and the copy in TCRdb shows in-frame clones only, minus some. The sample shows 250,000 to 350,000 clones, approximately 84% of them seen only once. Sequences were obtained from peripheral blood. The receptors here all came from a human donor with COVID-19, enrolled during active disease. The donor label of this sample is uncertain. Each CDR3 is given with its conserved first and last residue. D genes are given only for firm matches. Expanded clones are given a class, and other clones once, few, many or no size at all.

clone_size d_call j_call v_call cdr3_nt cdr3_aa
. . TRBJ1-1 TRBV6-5 TGTGCCAGCAGTTCAATTGCTGAAGCTTTCTTT CASSSIAEAFF
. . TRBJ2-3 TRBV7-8 TGTGCCAGCCTCTGGTCGGGTGGCGGGAGCACAGATACGCAGTATTTT CASLWSGGGSTDTQYF
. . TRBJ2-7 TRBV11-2 TGTGCCAGCAGCATTATGCCATGGGGCAATTACGAGCAGTACTTC CASSIMPWGNYEQYF
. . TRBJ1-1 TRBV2 TGTGCCAGCAGGGTCGACAAAGGACTTGAAGCTTTCTTT CASRVDKGLEAFF
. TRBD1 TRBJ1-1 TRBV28 TGTGCCAGCAGTTTCAACCTCGGACAGGGGGCTGAAGCTTTCTTT CASSFNLGQGAEAFF
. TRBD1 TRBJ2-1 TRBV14 TGTGCCAGCAGCCCAAGACTCCAGGGGGCCGAGCAGTTCTTC CASSPRLQGAEQFF
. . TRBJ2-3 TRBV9 TGTGCCAGCAGCGTAGACGGGAGTGCAGATACGCAGTATTTT CASSVDGSADTQYF
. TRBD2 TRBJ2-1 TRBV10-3 TGTGCCATCAGTGACCACCTCTCTAGCGGGAGAGGGTATGAGCAGTTCTTC CAISDHLSSGRGYEQFF
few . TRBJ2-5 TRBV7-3 TGTGCCAGCAGCTTAGAGGCGCGAGAGACCCAGTACTTC CASSLEARETQYF
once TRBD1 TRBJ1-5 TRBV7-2 TGTGCCAGCAGCTTAACAACCGACAGGGTTCAGCCCCAGCATTTT CASSLTTDRVQPQHF
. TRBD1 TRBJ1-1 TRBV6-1 TGTGCCAGCAGTGTCGGGACAGGAACCATGAACACTGAAGCTTTCTTT CASSVGTGTMNTEAFF
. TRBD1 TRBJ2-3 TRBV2 TGTGCCAGCAGGGACGGACAGGGAGTGGATACGCAGTATTTT CASRDGQGVDTQYF
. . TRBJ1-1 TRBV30 TGTGCCTGGAGAAAAGGCTACAGGGAGAACACTGAAGCTTTCTTT CAWRKGYRENTEAFF
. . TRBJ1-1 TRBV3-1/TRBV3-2 TGTGCCAGCAGCCAAAGGGCAGGGATGACTTTCTTT CASSQRAGMTFF
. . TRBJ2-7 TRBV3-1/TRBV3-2 TGTGCCAGCAGCCAAACGACAGGATGGGGCTACGAGCAGTACTTC CASSQTTGWGYEQYF
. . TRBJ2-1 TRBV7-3 TGTGCCAGCAGCTTGGGACAAGTCTACAATGAGCAGTTCTTC CASSLGQVYNEQFF
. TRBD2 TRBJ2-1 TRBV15 TGTGCCACCAGCAGGGGCCTAGCGGGAGGGAGAGATGAGCAGTTCTTC CATSRGLAGGRDEQFF
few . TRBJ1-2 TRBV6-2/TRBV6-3 TGTGCCAGCAGTCTCACGGAAGGGGATCGGCTCCTTGGCTACACCTTC CASSLTEGDRLLGYTF
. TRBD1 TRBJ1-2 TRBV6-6 TGTGCCAGCAGTCAATCCGGGACAGGGTATGCTAACTATGGCTACACCTTC CASSQSGTGYANYGYTF
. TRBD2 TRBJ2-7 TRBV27 TGTGCCAGCAGTTTATCGGGGCTAGCGGTCTACGAGCAGTACTTC CASSLSGLAVYEQYF
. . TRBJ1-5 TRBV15 TGTGCCACCAGCAGAGATTCGGGAGGTCAGCCCCAGCATTTT CATSRDSGGQPQHF
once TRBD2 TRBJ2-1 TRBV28 TGTGCCAGCAGACTACGGACTAGCGGGAGGCGAAACGCGAGGATTTACAATGAGCAGTTCTTC CASRLRTSGRRNARIYNEQFF
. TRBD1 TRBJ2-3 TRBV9 TGTGCCAGCAGCGTAGGACAGGGCAGCACAGATACGCAGTATTTT CASSVGQGSTDTQYF
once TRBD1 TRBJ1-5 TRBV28 TGTGCCAGCAGTTTCCTCGGACAGGGACGGCAGCCCCAGCATTTT CASSFLGQGRQPQHF
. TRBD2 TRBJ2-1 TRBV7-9 TGTGCCAGCCAAGGGGGGACTAGCGGGAGGGTTACCTACAATGAGCAGTTCTTC CASQGGTSGRVTYNEQFF
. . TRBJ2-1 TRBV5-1 TGCGCCAGCAGCGGGCAGGGTAGGTGGGATGAGCAGTTCTTC CASSGQGRWDEQFF
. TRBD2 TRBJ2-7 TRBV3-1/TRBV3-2 TGTGCCAGCAGCCAAACCGGGACTAGCGTTTACGAGCAGTACTTC CASSQTGTSVYEQYF
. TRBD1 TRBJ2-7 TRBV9 TGTGCCAGCAGCGTGGGACAGGGAGACGAGCAGTACTTC CASSVGQGDEQYF
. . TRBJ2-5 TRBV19 TGTGCCAGTAGTATAGCTAGGGGCGGCCAAGAGACCCAGTACTTC CASSIARGGQETQYF
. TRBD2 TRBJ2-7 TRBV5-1 TGCGCCAGCAATAAGTCACTAGCGGGAGAAGCCCTCAAGCTCGAGCAGTACTTC CASNKSLAGEALKLEQYF
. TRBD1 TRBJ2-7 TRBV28 TGTGCCAGCAGTGCCCCCGGGACAGGGAGGTACGAGCAGTACTTC CASSAPGTGRYEQYF